This entry features one TCR beta chain sequence. This record comes from a study of control samples from healthy donors and cancer patients. The table came from immunoSEQ multiplex PCR; TCRdb's copy has only in-frame clones and leaves some out. The table lists about 92,000 clones, around 82% of them singletons. J gave up 8 bases and V 6 bases, and 4 bases lay outside the gene matches. The CDR3 contains 13 residues. The germline V gene has CDR1 MNHEY and CDR2 SVGAGI. The sequenced sample consisted of blood. The chain couples TRBV6-5 to TRBJ1-3; 10 bases map to TRBD1. The sequence was collected from a woman aged 55 to 70 in good health. CDR3 nucleotides: TGTGCCAGCAGCCAAGGGACAGGGGACACCATATATTTT. Its translation: CASSQGTGDTIYF.